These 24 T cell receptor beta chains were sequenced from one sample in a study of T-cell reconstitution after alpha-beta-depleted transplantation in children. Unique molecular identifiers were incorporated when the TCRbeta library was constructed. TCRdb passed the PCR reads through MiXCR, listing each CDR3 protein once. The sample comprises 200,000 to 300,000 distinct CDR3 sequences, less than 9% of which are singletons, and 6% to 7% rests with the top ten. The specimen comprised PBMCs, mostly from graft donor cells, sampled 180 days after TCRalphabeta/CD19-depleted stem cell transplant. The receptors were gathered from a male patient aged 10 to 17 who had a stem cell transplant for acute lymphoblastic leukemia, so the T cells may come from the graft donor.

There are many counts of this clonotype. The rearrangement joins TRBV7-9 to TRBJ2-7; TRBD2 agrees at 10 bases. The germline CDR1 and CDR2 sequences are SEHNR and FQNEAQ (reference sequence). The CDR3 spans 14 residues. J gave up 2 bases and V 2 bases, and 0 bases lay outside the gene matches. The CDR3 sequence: CASSLTSGAYEQYF. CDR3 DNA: TGTGCCAGCAGCTTAACTAGCGGGGCCTACGAGCAGTACTTC.

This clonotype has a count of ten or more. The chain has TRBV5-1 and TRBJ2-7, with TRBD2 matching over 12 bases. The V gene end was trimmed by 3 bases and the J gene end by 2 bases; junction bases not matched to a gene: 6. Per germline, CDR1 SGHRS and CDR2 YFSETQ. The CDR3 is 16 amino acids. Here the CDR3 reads CASSSSLAGGPYEQYF. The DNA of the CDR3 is TGCGCCAGCAGCTCGTCCCTAGCGGGAGGGCCCTACGAGCAGTACTTC.

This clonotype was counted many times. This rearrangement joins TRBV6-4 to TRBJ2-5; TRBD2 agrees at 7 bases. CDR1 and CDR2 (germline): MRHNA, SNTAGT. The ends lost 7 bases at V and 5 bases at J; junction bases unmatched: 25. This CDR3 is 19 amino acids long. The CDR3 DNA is TGTGCCAGCAAAGTGACTAGGCTAGCGGCGCTCGTGGGGGGGGAGACCCAGTACTTC. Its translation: CASKVTRLAALVGGETQYF.

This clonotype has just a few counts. The CDR3 sequence: CASSSPPGRRNQPQHF. The CDR3 region has the DNA TGTGCCAGCAGTTCCCCGCCGGGACGGAGGAATCAGCCCCAGCATTTT. The V and J genes are TRBV28 and TRBJ1-5, with a weak D call TRBD1 (5 bases). Trimming pared 4 bases from V and 4 bases from J, leaving 17 bases between. The CDR3 sequence is 16 residues long. In germline, CDR1 is MDHEN, CDR2 SYDVKM.

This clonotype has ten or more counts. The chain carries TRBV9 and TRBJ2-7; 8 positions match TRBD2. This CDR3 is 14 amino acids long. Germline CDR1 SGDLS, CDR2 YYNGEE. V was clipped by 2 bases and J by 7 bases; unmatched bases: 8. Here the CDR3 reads CASSVSLLAGEQYF. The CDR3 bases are TGTGCCAGCAGCGTCAGTCTATTAGCGGGAGAGCAGTACTTC. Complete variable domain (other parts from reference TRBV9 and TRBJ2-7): DSGVTQTPKHLITATGQRVTLRCSPRSGDLSVYWYQQSLDQGLQFLIQYYNGEERAKGNILERFSAQQFPDLHSELNLSSLELGDSALYFCASSVSLLAGEQYFGPGTRLTVT.

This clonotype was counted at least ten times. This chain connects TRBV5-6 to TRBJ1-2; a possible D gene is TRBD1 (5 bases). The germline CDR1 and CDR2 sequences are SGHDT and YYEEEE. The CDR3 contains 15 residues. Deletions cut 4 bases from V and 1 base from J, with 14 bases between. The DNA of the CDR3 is TGTGCCAGCAGCCCGACGACAGCCTTTAACTATGGCTACACCTTC. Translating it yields CASSPTTAFNYGYTF.

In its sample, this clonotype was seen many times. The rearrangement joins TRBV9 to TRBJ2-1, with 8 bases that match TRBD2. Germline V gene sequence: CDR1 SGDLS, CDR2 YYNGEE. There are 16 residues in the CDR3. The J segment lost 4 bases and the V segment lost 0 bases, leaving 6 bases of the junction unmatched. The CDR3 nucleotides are TGTGCCAGCAGCGTAGCCAGCGGGGGTCTTTACAATGAGCAGTTCTTC. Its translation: CASSVASGGLYNEQFF.

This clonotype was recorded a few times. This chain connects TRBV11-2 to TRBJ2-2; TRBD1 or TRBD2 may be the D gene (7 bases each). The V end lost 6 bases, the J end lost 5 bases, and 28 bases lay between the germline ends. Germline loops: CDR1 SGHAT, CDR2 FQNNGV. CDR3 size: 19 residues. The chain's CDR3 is CASSPWGGYRGRSTGELFF. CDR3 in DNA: TGTGCCAGCAGTCCGTGGGGGGGCTACAGGGGCCGTTCGACCGGGGAGCTGTTTTTT.

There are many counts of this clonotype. CDR3 sequence (DNA): TGTGCCAGCAGTTGGAGGACAGGGTCCTACGAGCAGTACTTC. This sequence encodes CASSWRTGSYEQYF. The chain links TRBV12-3 or TRBV12-4 to TRBJ2-7, with TRBD1 identical over 8 bases. V was pared by 4 bases and J by 1 base, with 3 bases of the junction left unmatched. The CDR3 is made up of 14 amino acids.

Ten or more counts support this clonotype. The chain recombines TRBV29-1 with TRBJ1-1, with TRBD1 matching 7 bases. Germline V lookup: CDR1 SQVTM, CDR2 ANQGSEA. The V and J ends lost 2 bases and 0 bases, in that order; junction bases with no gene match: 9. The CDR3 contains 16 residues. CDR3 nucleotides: TGCAGCGTTGAACGGTTGGCAGGGGGTATGAACACTGAAGCTTTCTTT. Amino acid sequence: CSVERLAGGMNTEAFF.

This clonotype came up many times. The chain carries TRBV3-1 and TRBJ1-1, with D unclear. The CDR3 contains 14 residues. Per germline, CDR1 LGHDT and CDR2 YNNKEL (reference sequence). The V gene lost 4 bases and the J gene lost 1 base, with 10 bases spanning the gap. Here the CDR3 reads CASSLWARNTEAFF. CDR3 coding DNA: TGTGCCAGCAGCCTTTGGGCCCGGAACACTGAAGCTTTCTTT.

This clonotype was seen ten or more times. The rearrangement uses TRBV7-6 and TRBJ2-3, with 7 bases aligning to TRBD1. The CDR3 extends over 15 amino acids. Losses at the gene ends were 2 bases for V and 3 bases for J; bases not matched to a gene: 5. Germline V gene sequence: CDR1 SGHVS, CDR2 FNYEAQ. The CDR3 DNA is TGTGCCAGCAGCTTAAAGGGGGCTAGTACAGATACGCAGTATTTT. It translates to CASSLKGASTDTQYF.

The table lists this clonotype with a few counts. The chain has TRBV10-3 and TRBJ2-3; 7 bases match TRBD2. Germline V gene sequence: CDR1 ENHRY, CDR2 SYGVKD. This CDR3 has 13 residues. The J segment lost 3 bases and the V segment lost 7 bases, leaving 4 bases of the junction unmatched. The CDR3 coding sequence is TGTGCCATCAATGGGGGGGGGACAGATACGCAGTATTTT. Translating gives CAINGGGTDTQYF.

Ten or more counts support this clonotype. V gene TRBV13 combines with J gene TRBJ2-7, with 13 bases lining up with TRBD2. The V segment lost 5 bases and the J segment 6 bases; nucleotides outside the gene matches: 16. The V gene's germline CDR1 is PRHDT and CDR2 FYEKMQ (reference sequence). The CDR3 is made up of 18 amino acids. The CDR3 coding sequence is TGTGCCAGCAGCCCTACCGGACTAGCGGGAGATCCACCAGGCGAGCAGTACTTC. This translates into CASSPTGLAGDPPGEQYF.

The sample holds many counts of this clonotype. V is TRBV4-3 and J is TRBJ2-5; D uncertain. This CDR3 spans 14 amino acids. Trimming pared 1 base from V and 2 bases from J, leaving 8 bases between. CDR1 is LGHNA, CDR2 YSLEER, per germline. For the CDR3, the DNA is TGCGCCAGCAGCCAAGGTTCCAGACAAGAGACCCAGTACTTC. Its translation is CASSQGSRQETQYF.

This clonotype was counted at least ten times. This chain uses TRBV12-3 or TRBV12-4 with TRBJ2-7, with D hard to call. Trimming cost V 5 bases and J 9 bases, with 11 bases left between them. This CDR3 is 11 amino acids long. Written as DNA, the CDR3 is TGTGCCAGCAGTAAAGCATACCGGCAGTACTTC. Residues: CASSKAYRQYF.

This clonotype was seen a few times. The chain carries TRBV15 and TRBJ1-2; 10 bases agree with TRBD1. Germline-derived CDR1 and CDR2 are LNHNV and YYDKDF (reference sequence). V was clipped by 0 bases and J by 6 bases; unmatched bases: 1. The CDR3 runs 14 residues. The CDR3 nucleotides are TGTGCCACCAGCAGAGAAGACAGGGGGCATGGCTACACCTTC. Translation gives CATSREDRGHGYTF.

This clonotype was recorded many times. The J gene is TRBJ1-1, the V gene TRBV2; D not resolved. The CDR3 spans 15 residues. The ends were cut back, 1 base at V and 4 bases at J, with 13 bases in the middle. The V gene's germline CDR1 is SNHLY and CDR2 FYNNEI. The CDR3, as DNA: TGTGCCAGCAGTGAAGGAGGGCGTTGGGGCACTGAAGCTTTCTTT. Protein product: CASSEGGRWGTEAFF.

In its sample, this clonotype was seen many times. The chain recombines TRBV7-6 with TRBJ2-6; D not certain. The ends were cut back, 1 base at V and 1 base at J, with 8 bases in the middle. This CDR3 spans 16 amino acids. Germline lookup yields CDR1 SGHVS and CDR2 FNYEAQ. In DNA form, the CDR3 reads TGTGCCAGCAGCTTAGGCGACGGATCTGGGGCCAACGTCCTGACTTTC. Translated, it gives CASSLGDGSGANVLTF.

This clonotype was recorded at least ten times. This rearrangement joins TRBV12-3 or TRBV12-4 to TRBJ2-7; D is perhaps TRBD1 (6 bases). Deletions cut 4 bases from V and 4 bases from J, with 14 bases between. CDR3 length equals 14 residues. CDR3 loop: CASSYEGGVYEQYF. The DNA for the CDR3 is TGTGCCAGCAGTTACGAAGGGGGTGTTTACGAGCAGTACTTC.

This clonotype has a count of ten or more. CDR3 sequence reads: CASRGTGGFNRELFF. For the CDR3, the DNA is TGTGCCAGCAGGGGGACAGGGGGATTTAATCGGGAGCTGTTTTTT. This chain connects TRBV12-3 or TRBV12-4 to TRBJ2-2; 11 bases align to TRBD1. Unmatched junction bases numbered 9, after V lost 6 bases and J lost 9 bases. The CDR3 has 15 residues.

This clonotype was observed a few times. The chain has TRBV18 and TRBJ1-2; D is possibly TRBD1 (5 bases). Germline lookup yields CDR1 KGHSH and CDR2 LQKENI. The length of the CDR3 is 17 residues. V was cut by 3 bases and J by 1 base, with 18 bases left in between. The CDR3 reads CASSPRGASPFNYGYTF. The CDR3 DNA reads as TGTGCCAGCTCACCGAGGGGCGCATCTCCCTTTAACTATGGCTACACCTTC.

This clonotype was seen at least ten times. The CDR3 here is CASRLDRLNTEAFF. The DNA of the CDR3 is TGTGCCAGCAGACTCGACAGGCTGAACACTGAAGCTTTCTTT. The gene calls are TRBV12-3 or TRBV12-4 and TRBJ1-1; D may be TRBD1 (6 bases). The length of the CDR3 is 14 residues. V was pared by 6 bases and J by 0 bases, with 11 bases between.

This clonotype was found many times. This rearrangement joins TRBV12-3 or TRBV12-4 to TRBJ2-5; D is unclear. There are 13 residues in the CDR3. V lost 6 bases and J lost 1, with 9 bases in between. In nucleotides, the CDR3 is TGTGCCAGCAGAGACACTCTCCAAGAGACCCAGTACTTC. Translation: CASRDTLQETQYF.